Presented here are 5 T cell receptor beta chains from one specimen sequenced in a study of response to subunit inactivated influenza vaccine. MiXCR, run by TCRdb on the RT-PCR reads, gives a single entry per CDR3 protein. Counted here are fewer than 250,000 distinct CDR3 sequences, approximately 15% occurring once; the ten biggest clones make up about 25%. Sequenced material: CD8+ T cells sorted from PBMCs, taken around 5 days after vaccination. These receptors were taken from a middle-aged man who received an inactivated influenza vaccine.

This clonotype was counted a few times. V usage is TRBV12-3 or TRBV12-4 and J usage is TRBJ2-5; D may be TRBD1 (6 bases). CDR3 length equals 17 residues. The V end lost 2 bases, the J end lost 2 bases, and 18 bases lay between the germline ends. The CDR3 spells CASSLSLGRGFQETQYF. The CDR3 nucleotides read TGTGCCAGCAGTTTAAGTTTGGGCAGGGGCTTTCAAGAGACCCAGTACTTC.

This clonotype was seen a handful of times. The chain's CDR3 is CASRPFQGANSPLHF. The DNA of the CDR3 is TGTGCCAGCAGGCCCTTCCAGGGGGCGAATTCACCCCTCCACTTT. This chain links TRBV27 with TRBJ1-6, with TRBD1 identical over 8 bases. V shed 6 bases, J shed 7 bases, and the junction held 8 bases outside the gene matches. CDR1 is MNHEY, CDR2 SMNVEV, per germline (reference sequence). The CDR3 consists of 15 residues.

The rearrangement uses TRBV27 and TRBJ1-2; D not resolved. V was cut by 0 bases and J by 3 bases, with 5 bases left in between. The CDR3 sequence is 13 residues long. Germline V gene data show CDR1 as MNHEY and CDR2 as SMNVEV (reference sequence). The CDR3 DNA reads as TGTGCCAGCAGTTTATCAGGAGACTATGGCTACACCTTC. Translating gives CASSLSGDYGYTF.

The sample holds a few counts of this clonotype. The chain couples TRBV7-9 to TRBJ2-2; D is possibly TRBD1 (5 bases). V gave up 0 bases and J gave up 3 bases, with 8 bases separating them. CDR1 is SEHNR and CDR2 is FQNEAQ in the germline V gene (reference sequence). This CDR3 contains 15 residues. CDR3 region: CASSLAGHYTGELFF. The CDR3, as DNA: TGTGCCAGCAGCTTAGCAGGACACTACACCGGGGAGCTGTTTTTT.

The table lists this clonotype with a few counts. The chain links TRBV5-6 to TRBJ2-7, with 7 positions matching TRBD1. CDR3 length: 15 amino acids. V lost 3 bases and J lost 1; bases outside the gene matches: 7. Germline V gene data show CDR1 as SGHDT and CDR2 as YYEEEE. CDR3 loop: CASSYDRAGSYEQYF. CDR3 DNA: TGTGCCAGCAGCTATGACAGGGCAGGGTCCTACGAGCAGTACTTC.